This entry describes one TCR beta chain. Its antigen is undetermined. CDR3 length equals 18 residues. The germline V and J ends were trimmed by 3 bases and 5 bases, with 26 bases remaining between them. Germline V gives CDR1 SGHTS, CDR2 YDEGEE. Profiled with immunoSEQ multiplex PCR; TCRdb holds only in-frame clones, not every one. The repertoire holds approximately 180,000 clones, with 85% to 90% as singletons. The sample is drawn from a study of T cell responses to AZD1222 COVID-19 vaccine. Study-level results: White British donors predominated, females outnumbered males, and clonal diversity was possibly underestimated.

Source: peripheral blood, taken 28 days after the second dose of the MenACWY control vaccine. This sequence was found in an adult who received the MenACWY meningococcal vaccine as a control. The gene calls are TRBV5-8 and TRBJ2-5; perhaps TRBD1 as D (5 bases). DNA of the CDR3: TGTGCCAGCAGCTCCGGTAGTTCAGGGTTGTTATTTTCGGAGACCCAGTACTTC. This translates into CASSSGSSGLLFSETQYF.